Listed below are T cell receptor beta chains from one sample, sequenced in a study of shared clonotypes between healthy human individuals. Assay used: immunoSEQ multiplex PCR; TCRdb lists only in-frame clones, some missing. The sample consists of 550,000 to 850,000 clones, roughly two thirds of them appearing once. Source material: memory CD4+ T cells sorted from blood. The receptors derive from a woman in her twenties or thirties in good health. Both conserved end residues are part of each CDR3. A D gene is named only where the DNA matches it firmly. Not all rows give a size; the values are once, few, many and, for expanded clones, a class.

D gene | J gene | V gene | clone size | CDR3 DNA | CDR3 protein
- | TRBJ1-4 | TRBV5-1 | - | TGCGCCAGCAGCTTGCAAGGAGAAAAACTGTTTTTT | CASSLQGEKLFF
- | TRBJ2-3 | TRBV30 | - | TGTGCCTGGACCCCCCTGGCAGGGAGGACAGATACGCAGTATTTT | CAWTPLAGRTDTQYF
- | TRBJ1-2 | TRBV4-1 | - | TGCGCCAGCAGCCAGGGGCGCAATCGAGACGGCTACACCTTC | CASSQGRNRDGYTF
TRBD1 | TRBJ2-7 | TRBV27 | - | TGTGCCAGCAGTGGCCGGGACAGGGGATCTGGCGAGCAGTACTTC | CASSGRDRGSGEQYF
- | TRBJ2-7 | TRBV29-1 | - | TGCAGCGTCAACGGGGGGCGTAAAAGCTCCTACGAGCAGTACTTC | CSVNGGRKSSYEQYF
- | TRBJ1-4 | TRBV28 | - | TGTGCCAGCAGATCCTATGAAAAACTGTTTTTT | CASRSYEKLFF
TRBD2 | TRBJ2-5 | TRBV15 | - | TGTGCCACCAGCAGAGGACTAGCGGGAGTTTCGGAGACCCAGTACTTC | CATSRGLAGVSETQYF
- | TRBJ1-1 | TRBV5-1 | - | TGCGCCAGCAGTTCGGACGGTACTGAAGCTTTCTTT | CASSSDGTEAFF
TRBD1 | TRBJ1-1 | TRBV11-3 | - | TGTGCCAGCAGTCCAGGGGGGTCTATGAACACTGAAGCTTTCTTT | CASSPGGSMNTEAFF
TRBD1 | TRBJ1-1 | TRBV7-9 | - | TGTGCCAGCAGCTTAGCGAGTATAGCAGGGCAGGGGGACACTGAAGCTTTCTTT | CASSLASIAGQGDTEAFF
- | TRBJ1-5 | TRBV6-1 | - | TGTGCCAGCAGAGTGGACAGCTTCAATCAGCCCCAGCATTTT | CASRVDSFNQPQHF
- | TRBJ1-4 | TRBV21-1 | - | TGTGCCAGCACGGGACAGGGGAGCGAAAAACTGTTTTTT | CASTGQGSEKLFF
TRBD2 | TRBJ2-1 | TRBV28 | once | TGTGCCAGCAGTCCCGGACTAGCCAGGGGTCGGGATGAGCAGTTCTTC | CASSPGLARGRDEQFF
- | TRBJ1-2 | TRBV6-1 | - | TGTGCCAGCAGTGAAGGGCAGGGCTTATGGGGCTACACCTTC | CASSEGQGLWGYTF
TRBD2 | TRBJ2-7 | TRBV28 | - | TGTGCCAGCAGGGGGACTAGCGGGATTCGAACCTACGAGCAGTACTTC | CASRGTSGIRTYEQYF
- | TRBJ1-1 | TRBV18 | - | TGTGCCAGCTCGGACGGATTGAACACTGAAGCTTTCTTT | CASSDGLNTEAFF
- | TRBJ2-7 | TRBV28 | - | TGTGCCAGCAGGTTCGGTACCGTTCCCGAGCAGTACTTC | CASRFGTVPEQYF
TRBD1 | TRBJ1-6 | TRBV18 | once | TGTGCCAGCTCACCCGGACAGGGTGTAGGGTCACCCCTCCACTTT | CASSPGQGVGSPLHF
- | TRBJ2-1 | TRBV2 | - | TGTGCCGGCAGACAGGGAGGAATGAGGAATGAGCAGTTCTTC | CAGRQGGMRNEQFF
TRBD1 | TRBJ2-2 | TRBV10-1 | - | TGCGCCAGCACTCTCCCGACAGGGGAAAAGGTGGCAGTCGGGGAGCTGTTTTTT | CASTLPTGEKVAVGELFF
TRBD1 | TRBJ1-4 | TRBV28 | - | TGTGCCAGCAGTGTACCGACAGGGGGCTCTGAAAAACTGTTTTTT | CASSVPTGGSEKLFF
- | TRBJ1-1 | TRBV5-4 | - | TGTGCCAGCAGCTTTAGGAACACTGAAGCTTTCTTT | CASSFRNTEAFF
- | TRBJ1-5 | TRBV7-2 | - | TGTGCCAGCAGTGGGGACGCCCTAAGCAATCAGCCCCAGCATTTT | CASSGDALSNQPQHF
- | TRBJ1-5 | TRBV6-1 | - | TGTGCCAGCCAGAGAAATCAGCCCCAGCATTTT | CASQRNQPQHF
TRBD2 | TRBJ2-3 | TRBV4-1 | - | TGCGCCAGCAGCCAGCGGGAGTTCACAGATACGCAGTATTTT | CASSQREFTDTQYF
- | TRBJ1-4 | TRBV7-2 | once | TGTGCCAGCAGCAAGCTGACGGGGGAAAAACTGTTTTTT | CASSKLTGEKLFF
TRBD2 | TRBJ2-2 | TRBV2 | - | TGTGCCAGCAGTATGAGACTAGCGGGTAACACCGGGGAGCTGTTTTTT | CASSMRLAGNTGELFF
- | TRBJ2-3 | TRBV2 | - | TGTGCCAGCAGTGTGCACAGTCGCACAGATACGCAGTATTTT | CASSVHSRTDTQYF
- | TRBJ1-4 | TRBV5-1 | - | TGCGCCAGCAGCTTGGAGGGGTCTGAAAAACTGTTTTTT | CASSLEGSEKLFF
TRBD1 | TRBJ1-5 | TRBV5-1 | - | TGCGCCAGCAGCTTAGAGGGGGCCGGAAATCAGCCCCAGCATTTT | CASSLEGAGNQPQHF
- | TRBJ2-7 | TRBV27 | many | TGTGCCAGCAGTGGGAGGGACAGAGCCTACGAGCAGTACTTC | CASSGRDRAYEQYF
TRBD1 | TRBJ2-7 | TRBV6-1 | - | TGTGCCAGCAGTGGGGACCGGACAGGCTACTTTTCCTACGAGCAGTACTTC | CASSGDRTGYFSYEQYF
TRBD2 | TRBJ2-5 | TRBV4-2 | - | TGTGCCAGCAGCCAAGAGGGGCTAGCGGGAAGGGGAGAGACCCAGTACTTC | CASSQEGLAGRGETQYF
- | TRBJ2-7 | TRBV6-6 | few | TGTGCCAGCAGTTACGGGGCGTTGAGGGAGCAGTACTTC | CASSYGALREQYF
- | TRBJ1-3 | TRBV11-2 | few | TGTGCCAGCAGCTGGGACGGCGCCTCTGGAAACACCATATATTTT | CASSWDGASGNTIYF
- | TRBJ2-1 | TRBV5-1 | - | TGCGCCAGCAGCTTGTGGCTAACCGAAGATGAGCAGTTCTTC | CASSLWLTEDEQFF
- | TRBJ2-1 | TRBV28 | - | TGTGCCAGCAGTTACGAGACCCAGCAGTTCTTC | CASSYETQQFF
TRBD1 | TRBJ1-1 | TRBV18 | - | TGTGCCAGCTCACCCGACAGGGGACGGAACACTGAAGCTTTCTTT | CASSPDRGRNTEAFF
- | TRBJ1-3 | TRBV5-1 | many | TGCGCCAGCAGCTTGGGGACTGCCGGAAACACCATATATTTT | CASSLGTAGNTIYF
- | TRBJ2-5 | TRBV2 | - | TGTGCCAGCAACGAACGGAGAGAGACCCAGTACTTC | CASNERRETQYF
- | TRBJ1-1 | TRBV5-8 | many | TGTGCCAGCAGCCGACGGAAGGCAGGGGCCTTCACTGAAGCTTTCTTT | CASSRRKAGAFTEAFF
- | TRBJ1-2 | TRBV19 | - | TGTGCCAGTACCCCACAGGGATCGGCTAACTATGGCTACACCTTC | CASTPQGSANYGYTF
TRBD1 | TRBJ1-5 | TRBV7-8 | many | TGTGCCAGCAGCTTATCAGGGGGGATACAGCAGCCCCAGCATTTT | CASSLSGGIQQPQHF
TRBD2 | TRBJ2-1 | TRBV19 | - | TGTGCCAGTAGTAGCGGGAGGGAGTACAATGAGCAGTTCTTC | CASSSGREYNEQFF